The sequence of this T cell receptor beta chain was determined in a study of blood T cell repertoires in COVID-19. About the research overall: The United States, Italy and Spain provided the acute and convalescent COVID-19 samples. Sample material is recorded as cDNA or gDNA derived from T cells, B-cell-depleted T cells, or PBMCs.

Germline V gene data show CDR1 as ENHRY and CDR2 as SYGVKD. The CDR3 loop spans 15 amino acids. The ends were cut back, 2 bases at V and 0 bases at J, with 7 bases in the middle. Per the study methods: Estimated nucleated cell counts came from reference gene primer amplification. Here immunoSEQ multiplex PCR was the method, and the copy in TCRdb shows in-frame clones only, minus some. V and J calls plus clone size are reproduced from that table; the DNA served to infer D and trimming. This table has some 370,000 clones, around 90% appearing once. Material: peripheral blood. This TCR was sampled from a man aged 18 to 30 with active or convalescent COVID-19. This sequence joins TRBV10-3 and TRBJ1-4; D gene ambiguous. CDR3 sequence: CAISETVATNEKLFF. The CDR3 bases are TGTGCCATCAGTGAGACAGTAGCAACTAATGAAAAACTGTTTTTT.